These 10 T cell receptor beta chains were sequenced from one sample in a study of beta chain features in type 1 diabetes. General observations from the study: The study found moderately but significantly shorter TCRB CDR3s in all four CD4+ subsets of Type 1 diabetes patients.

cDNA synthesis used the whole RNA isolate, giving expressed TCRB sequences. Profiling relied on immunoSEQ multiplex PCR, and the TCRdb table lists in-frame clones only, not all of them. The data contain 550,000 to 850,000 clones, around 15% of them seen just once; the ten biggest clones take up approximately 0.021%. These receptors are not linked to any known antigen. The sequenced sample was naive CD4+ T cells from blood. The receptors derive from a man younger than 35 with type 1 diabetes.

This clone was seen a handful of times. The rearrangement uses TRBV29-1 and TRBJ2-6; possibly TRBD1 for D (5 bases). CDR1 is SQVTM, CDR2 ANQGSEA, per germline. Trimming left V 0 bases short and J 0 bases short, with 12 bases between. This CDR3 has 17 amino acids. This chain's CDR3 is CSVEDLSRASGANVLTF. For the CDR3, the DNA is TGCAGCGTTGAAGATCTGTCCAGGGCCTCTGGGGCCAACGTCCTGACTTTC.

This clone was seen a handful of times. V and J are TRBV30 and TRBJ2-1, with 7 bases fitting TRBD1. The V and J ends lost 8 bases and 9 bases, in that order; junction bases with no gene match: 13. The CDR3 covers 13 residues. Germline lookup yields CDR1 GTSNPN and CDR2 SVGIG (reference sequence). The CDR3 sequence: CAGQDVPRGEQFF. The CDR3, as DNA: TGTGCCGGACAGGACGTCCCTCGGGGTGAGCAGTTCTTC.

The chain employs TRBV12-5 and TRBJ2-7, with D uncertain. This CDR3 is 11 amino acids long. V was cut by 4 bases and J by 6 bases, with 7 bases left in between. Germline-derived CDR1 and CDR2 are LGHNT and FRNRAP. CDR3 in amino acids: CASGSLAEQYF. CDR3 coding DNA: TGTGCTAGTGGTTCTCTGGCCGAGCAGTACTTC.

Only a few counts were recorded for this clone. The V gene is TRBV29-1, the J gene TRBJ1-1, with D maybe TRBD1 (5 bases). The V and J ends lost 8 bases and 0 bases respectively, with 13 bases between them. The CDR3 is made up of 13 amino acids. Germline-derived CDR1 and CDR2 are SQVTM and ANQGSEA. CDR3 DNA: TGCAGCCTGGGGCCGGGACTGAACACTGAAGCTTTCTTT. It translates to CSLGPGLNTEAFF.

This clone was seen more than once but under ten times. The rearrangement uses TRBV5-6 and TRBJ2-7; the D gene is possibly TRBD1 (5 bases). Trimming pared 0 bases from V and 6 bases from J, leaving 7 bases between. The germline gives CDR1 SGHDT, CDR2 YYEEEE. The CDR3 runs to 12 residues. The CDR3 bases are TGTGCCAGCAGCTTGGGACAGACCGAGCAGTACTTC. Protein sequence: CASSLGQTEQYF.

This clone was detected only a few times. CDR3 sequence reads: CASSEGGATVYGYTF. In DNA form, the CDR3 reads TGTGCCAGCAGTGAAGGGGGGGCCACGGTCTATGGCTACACCTTC. This chain uses TRBV2 with TRBJ1-2, with D perhaps TRBD1 (6 bases). The V gene lost 1 base and the J gene lost 4 bases, with 13 bases spanning the gap. The CDR3 spans 15 residues. Germline CDR1 SNHLY, CDR2 FYNNEI. The whole variable domain, remainder taken from reference TRBV2 and TRBJ1-2, is EPEVTQTPSHQVTQMGQEVILRCVPISNHLYFYWYRQILGQKVEFLVSFYNNEISEKSEIFDDQFSVERPDGSNFTLKIRSTKLEDSAMYFCASSEGGATVYGYTFGSGTRLTVV.

This clone has more than one count but fewer than ten. The chain links TRBV28 to TRBJ1-1; no reliable D call. The ends were cut back, 8 bases at V and 1 base at J, with 8 bases in the middle. The V gene's germline CDR1 is MDHEN and CDR2 SYDVKM. CDR3 length: 12 residues. The CDR3 sequence: CASGQKNTEAFF. The CDR3 DNA follows: TGTGCCAGCGGGCAGAAGAACACTGAAGCTTTCTTT. Using reference TRBV28 and TRBJ1-1 for the parts outside the CDR3, the full variable domain is DVKVTQSSRYLVKRTGEKVFLECVQDMDHENMFWYRQDPGLGLRLIYFSYDVKMKEKGDIPEGYSVSREKKERFSLILESASTNQTSMYLCASGQKNTEAFFGQGTRLTVV.

The sample holds a few counts of this clone. The rearrangement links TRBV7-9 to TRBJ1-2; D is uncertain. Trimming shortened V by 3 bases and J by 7 bases, and 9 bases separated the two germline ends. The CDR3 loop spans 12 amino acids. Germline CDR1 and CDR2: SEHNR and FQNEAQ (reference sequence). The CDR3 loop reads CASSLPSGGYTF. Here the CDR3 DNA reads TGTGCCAGCAGCTTGCCATCAGGTGGCTACACCTTC.

A few counts support this clone. The chain carries TRBV19 and TRBJ2-1; D call uncertain. Germline CDR1 LNHDA, CDR2 SQIVND (reference sequence). Trimming took off 5 bases at V and 0 bases at J, with 5 bases between the two ends. There are 13 residues in the CDR3. The chain's CDR3 is CASSFISYNEQFF. For the CDR3, the DNA is TGTGCCAGTAGTTTCATCTCCTACAATGAGCAGTTCTTC.

The chain joins TRBV7-3 to TRBJ2-1; D assignment may be TRBD1 or TRBD2 (5 bases each). Germline V lookup: CDR1 SGHTA, CDR2 FQGTGA. Trimming left V 2 bases short and J 0 bases short, with 11 bases between. CDR3 length equals 16 residues. Here the CDR3 DNA reads TGTGCCAGCAGCTTACCGGGACGGAGCTCCTACAATGAGCAGTTCTTC. Translating it yields CASSLPGRSSYNEQFF. The whole variable domain, filled in from reference TRBV7-3 and TRBJ2-1, reads GAGVSQTPSNKVTEKGKYVELRCDPISGHTALYWYRQSLGQGPEFLIYFQGTGAADDSGLPNDRFFAVRPEGSVSTLKIQRTERGDSAVYLCASSLPGRSSYNEQFFGPGTRLTVL.